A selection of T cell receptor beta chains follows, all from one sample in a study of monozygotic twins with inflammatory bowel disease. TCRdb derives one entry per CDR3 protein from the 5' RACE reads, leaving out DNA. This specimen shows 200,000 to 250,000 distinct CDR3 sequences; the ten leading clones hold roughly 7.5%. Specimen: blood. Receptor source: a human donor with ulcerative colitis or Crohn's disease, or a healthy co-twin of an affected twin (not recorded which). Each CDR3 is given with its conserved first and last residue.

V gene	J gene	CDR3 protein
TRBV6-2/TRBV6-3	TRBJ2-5	CASTGQRAVQETQYF
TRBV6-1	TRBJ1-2	CASSDHGQSNYGYTF
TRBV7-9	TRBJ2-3	CASSLGVSFQDTQYF
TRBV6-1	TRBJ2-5	CASSRTSGIQETQYF
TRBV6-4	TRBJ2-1	CASSARWGSSYNEQFF
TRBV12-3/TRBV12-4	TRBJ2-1	CASRLGGAGYNEQFF
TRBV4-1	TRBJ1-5	CASSQDARNQPQHF
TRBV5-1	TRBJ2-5	CASSSGQRGAQYF
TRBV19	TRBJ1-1	CASSIFPTEAFF
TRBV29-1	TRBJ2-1	CSVPGFYNEQFF
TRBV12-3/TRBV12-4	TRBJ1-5	CASSFDGGLEPQHF
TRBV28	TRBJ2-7	CATSIYRGQGAYEQYF
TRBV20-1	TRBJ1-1	CSAQEMNTEAFF
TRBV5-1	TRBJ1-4	CASSGTTNEKLFF
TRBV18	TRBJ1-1	CASSPLAAANTEAFF
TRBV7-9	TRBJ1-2	CASSLGGIGTAYGYTF
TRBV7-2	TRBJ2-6	CASTTGLSGANVLTF
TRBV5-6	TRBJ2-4	CASSFRTSGDYF
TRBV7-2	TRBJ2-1	CASSSTSGLGVEQFF
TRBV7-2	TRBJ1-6	CASSLAFQALNSPLHF
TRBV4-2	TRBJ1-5	CASSQDRGSNQPQHF
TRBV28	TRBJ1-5	CASRTNGFNQPQHF
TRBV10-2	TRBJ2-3	CASLRDFTDTQYF
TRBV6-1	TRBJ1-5	CASSDPGGKSQPQHF